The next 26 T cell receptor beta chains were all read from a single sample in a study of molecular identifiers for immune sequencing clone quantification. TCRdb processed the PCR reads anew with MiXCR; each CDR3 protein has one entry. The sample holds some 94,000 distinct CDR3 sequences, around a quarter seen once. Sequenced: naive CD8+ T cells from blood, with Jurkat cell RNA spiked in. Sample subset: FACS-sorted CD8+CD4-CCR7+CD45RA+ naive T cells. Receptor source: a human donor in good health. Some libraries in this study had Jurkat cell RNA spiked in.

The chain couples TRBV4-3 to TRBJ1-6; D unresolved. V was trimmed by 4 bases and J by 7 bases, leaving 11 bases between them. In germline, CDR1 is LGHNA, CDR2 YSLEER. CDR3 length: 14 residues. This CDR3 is CASSPTLGNSPLHF. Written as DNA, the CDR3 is TGCGCCAGCAGCCCCACATTGGGGAATTCACCCCTCCACTTT.

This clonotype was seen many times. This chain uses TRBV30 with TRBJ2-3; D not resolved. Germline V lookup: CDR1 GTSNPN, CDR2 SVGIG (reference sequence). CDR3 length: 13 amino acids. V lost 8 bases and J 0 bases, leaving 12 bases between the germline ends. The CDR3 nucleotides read TGTGCCGGCATTAAAACTAGCACAGATACGCAGTATTTT. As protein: CAGIKTSTDTQYF. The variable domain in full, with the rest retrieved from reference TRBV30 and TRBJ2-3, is SQTIHQWPATLVQPVGSPLSLECTVEGTSNPNLYWYRQAAGRGLQLLFYSVGIGQISSEVPQNLSASRPQDRQFILSSKKLLLSDSGFYLCAGIKTSTDTQYFGPGTRLTVL.

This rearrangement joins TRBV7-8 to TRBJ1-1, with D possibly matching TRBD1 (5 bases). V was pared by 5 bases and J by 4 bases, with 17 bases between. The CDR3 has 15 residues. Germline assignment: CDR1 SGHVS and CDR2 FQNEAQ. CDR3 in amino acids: CASSPPLGVFTEAFF. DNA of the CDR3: TGTGCCAGCAGCCCCCCCTTAGGGGTTTTCACTGAAGCTTTCTTT. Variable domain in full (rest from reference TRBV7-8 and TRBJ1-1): GAGVSQSPRYKVAKRGQDVALRCDPISGHVSLFWYQQALGQGPEFLTYFQNEAQLDKSGLPSDRFFAERPEGSVSTLKIQRTQQEDSAVYLCASSPPLGVFTEAFFGQGTRLTVV.

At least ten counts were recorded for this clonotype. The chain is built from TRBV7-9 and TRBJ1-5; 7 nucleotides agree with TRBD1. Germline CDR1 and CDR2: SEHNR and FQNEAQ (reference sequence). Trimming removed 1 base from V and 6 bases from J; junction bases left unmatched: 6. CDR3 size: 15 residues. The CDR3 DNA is TGTGCCAGCAGCTTAGGACAGGGTAGCTCTCAGCCCCAGCATTTT. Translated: CASSLGQGSSQPQHF.

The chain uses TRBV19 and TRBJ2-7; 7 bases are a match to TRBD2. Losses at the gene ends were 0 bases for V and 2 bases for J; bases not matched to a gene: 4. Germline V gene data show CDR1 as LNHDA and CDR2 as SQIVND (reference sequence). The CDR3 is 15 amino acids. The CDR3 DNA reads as TGTGCCAGTAGTATAGAGGCTAGCGGAGCCTACGAGCAGTACTTC. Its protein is CASSIEASGAYEQYF.

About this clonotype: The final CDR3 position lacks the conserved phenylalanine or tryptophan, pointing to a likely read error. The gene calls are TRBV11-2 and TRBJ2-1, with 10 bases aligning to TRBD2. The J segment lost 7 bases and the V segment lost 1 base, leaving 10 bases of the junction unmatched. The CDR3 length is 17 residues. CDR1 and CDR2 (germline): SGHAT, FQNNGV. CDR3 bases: TGTGCCAGCAGCTTAGTGGATCCAGCGGGGGGGCTGAATGAGCAGTTCTCC. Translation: CASSLVDPAGGLNEQFS.

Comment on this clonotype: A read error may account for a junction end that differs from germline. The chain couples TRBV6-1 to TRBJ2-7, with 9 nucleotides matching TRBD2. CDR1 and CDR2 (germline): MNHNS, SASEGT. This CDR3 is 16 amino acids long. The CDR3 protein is CASTPAAAGGYYDQYF. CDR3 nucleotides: TGTGCCAGCACCCCCGCGGCGGCGGGAGGGTACTACGACCAGTACTTC.

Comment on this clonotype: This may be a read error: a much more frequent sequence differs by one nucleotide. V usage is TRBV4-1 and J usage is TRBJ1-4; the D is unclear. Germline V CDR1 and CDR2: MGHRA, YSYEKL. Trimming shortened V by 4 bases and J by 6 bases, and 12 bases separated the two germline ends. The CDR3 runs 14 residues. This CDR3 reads CASSPDRQYEKLFF. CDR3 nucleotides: TGCGCCAGCAGCCCCGACCGGCAGTATGAAAAACTGTTTTTT.

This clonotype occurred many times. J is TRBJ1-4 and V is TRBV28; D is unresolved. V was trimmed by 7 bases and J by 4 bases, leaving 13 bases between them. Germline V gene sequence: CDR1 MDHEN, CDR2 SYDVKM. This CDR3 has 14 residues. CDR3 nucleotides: TGTGCCAGCACACCGCTGGGGATTAATGAAAAACTGTTTTTT. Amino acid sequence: CASTPLGINEKLFF.

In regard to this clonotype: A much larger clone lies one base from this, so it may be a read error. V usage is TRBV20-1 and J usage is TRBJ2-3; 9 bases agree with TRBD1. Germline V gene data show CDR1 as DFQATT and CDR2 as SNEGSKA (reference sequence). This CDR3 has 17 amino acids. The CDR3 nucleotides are TGCAGTGCTAGAGACAGGGACAGGGCCTTATCCACAGATACGCGGTATTTT. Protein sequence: CSARDRDRALSTDTRYF.

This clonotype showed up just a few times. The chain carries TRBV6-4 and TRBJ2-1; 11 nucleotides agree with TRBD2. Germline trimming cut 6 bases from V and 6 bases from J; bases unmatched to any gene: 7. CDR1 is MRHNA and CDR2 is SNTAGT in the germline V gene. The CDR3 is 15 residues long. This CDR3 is CASSPLAGDANEQFF. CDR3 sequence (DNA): TGTGCCAGCAGCCCACTAGCGGGAGATGCCAATGAGCAGTTCTTC.

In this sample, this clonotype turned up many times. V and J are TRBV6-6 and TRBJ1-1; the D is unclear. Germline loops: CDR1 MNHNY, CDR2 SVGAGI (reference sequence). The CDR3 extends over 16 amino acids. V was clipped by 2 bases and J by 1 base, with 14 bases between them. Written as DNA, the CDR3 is TGTGCCAGCAGTTACCCCCTAAATGCCGGGAACACTGAAGCTTTCTTT. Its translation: CASSYPLNAGNTEAFF.

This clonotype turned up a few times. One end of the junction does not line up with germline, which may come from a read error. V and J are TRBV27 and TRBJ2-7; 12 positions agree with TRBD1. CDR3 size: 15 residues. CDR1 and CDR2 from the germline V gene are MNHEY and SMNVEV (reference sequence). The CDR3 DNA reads TGTGCCAGCAGTTTTGGGACAGGGGGCTCCGACGAGCAGTACTTC. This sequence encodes CASSFGTGGSDEQYF.

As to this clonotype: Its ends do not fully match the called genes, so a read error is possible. DNA for the CDR3: TGTGCCCGCAGCCCGTCCCCCCACGCGCACCCCGGGGAGCTGTTTTTT. This gives the protein CARSPSPHAHPGELFF. The chain employs TRBV7-6 and TRBJ2-2, with D unresolved. This CDR3 region has 16 residues. Germline loops: CDR1 SGHVS, CDR2 FNYEAQ. Full variable domain (missing parts from reference TRBV7-6 and TRBJ2-2): GAGVSQSPRYKVTKRGQDVALRCDPISGHVSLYWYRQALGQGPEFLTYFNYEAQQDKSGLPNDRFSAERPEGSISTLTIQRTEQRDSAMYRCARSPSPHAHPGELFFGEGSRLTVL.

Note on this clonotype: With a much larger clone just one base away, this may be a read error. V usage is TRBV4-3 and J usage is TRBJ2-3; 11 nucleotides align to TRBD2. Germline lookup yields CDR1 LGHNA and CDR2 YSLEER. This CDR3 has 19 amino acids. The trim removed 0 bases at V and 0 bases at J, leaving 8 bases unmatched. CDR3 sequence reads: CASSQDSPSGGPSTDTQYF. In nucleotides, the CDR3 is TGCGCCAGCAGCCAAGATTCGCCTAGCGGGGGGCCGAGCACAGATACGCAGTATTTT.

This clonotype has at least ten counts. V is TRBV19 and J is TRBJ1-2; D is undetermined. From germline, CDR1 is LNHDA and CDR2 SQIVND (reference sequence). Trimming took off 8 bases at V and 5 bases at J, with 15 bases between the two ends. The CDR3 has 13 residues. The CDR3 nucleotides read TGTGCCAGTCTGAATTTCGGCGATTATGGCTACACCTTC. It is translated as CASLNFGDYGYTF.

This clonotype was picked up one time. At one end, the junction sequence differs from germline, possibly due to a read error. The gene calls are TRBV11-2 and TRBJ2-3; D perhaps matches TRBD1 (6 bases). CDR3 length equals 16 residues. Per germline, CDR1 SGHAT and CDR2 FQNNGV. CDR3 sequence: CASSLVGTYLTGTRYF. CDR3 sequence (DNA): TGTGCCAGCAGCTTAGTTGGAACATATTTGACAGGTACGCGGTATTTT.

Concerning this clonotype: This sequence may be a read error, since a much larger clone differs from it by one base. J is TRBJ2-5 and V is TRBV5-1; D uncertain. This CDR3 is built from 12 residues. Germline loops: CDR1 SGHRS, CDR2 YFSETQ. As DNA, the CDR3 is TGCGCCAGCAGCCCCTTAGGAGAGCCCCAGTACTTC. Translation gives CASSPLGEPQYF.

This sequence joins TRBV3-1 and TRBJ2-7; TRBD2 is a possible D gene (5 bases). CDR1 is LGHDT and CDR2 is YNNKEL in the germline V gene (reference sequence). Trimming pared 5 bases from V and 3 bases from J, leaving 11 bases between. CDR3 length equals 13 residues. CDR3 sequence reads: CASSWRVFYEQYF. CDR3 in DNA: TGTGCCAGCAGCTGGCGGGTTTTCTACGAGCAGTACTTC.

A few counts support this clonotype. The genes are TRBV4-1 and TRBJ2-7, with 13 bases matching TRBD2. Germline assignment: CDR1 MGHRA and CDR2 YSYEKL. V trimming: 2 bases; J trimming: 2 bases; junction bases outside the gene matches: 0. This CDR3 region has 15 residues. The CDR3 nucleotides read TGCGCCAGCAGCCAAACTAGCGGGGGGGCCTACGAGCAGTACTTC. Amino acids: CASSQTSGGAYEQYF.

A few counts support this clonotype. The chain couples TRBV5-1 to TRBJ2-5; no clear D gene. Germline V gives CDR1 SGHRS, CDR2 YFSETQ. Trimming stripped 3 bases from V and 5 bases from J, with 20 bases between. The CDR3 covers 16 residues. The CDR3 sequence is CASSSNPWGSRETQYF. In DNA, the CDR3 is TGCGCCAGCAGCTCTAATCCGTGGGGTTCGAGGGAGACCCAGTACTTC.

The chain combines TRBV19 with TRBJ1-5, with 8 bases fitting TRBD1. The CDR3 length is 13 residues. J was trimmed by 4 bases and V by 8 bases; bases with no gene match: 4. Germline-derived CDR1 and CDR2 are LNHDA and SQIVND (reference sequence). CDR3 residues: CASAGTGNQPQHF. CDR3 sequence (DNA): TGTGCCAGTGCCGGGACAGGAAATCAGCCCCAGCATTTT.

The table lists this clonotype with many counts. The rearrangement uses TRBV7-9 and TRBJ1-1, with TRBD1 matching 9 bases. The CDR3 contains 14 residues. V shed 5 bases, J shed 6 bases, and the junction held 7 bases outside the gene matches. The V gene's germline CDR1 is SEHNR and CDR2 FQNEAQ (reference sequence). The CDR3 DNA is TGTGCCAGCAGCGCGGGACAGGGTCTACCTGAAGCTTTCTTT. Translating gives CASSAGQGLPEAFF. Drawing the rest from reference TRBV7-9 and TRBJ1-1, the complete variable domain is DTGVSQNPRHKITKRGQNVTFRCDPISEHNRLYWYRQTLGQGPEFLTYFQNEAQLEKSRLLSDRFSAERPKGSFSTLEIQRTEQGDSAMYLCASSAGQGLPEAFFGQGTRLTVV.

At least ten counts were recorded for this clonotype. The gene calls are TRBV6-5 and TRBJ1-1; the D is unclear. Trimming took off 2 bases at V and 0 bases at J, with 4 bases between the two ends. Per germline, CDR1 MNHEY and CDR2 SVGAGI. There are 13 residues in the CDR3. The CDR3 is CASSYVLNTEAFF. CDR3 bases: TGTGCCAGCAGTTACGTATTGAACACTGAAGCTTTCTTT.

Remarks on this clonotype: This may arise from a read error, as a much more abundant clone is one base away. The CDR3 bases are TGTGCCAGCATAGTAGGTGACGGACCAGCGGGGGAAGAGACCCAGTACTTC. Its translation is CASIVGDGPAGEETQYF. The chain combines TRBV7-9 with TRBJ2-5; 8 bases agree with TRBD2. V gave up 7 bases and J gave up 3 bases; unmatched junction bases: 16. Germline V CDR1 and CDR2: SEHNR, FQNEAQ (reference sequence). There are 17 residues in the CDR3.

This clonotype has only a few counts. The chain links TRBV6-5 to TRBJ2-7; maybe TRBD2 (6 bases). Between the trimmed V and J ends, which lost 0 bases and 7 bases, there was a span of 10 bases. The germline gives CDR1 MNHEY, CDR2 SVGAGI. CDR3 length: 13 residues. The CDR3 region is CASSYSDRGEQYF. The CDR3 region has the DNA TGTGCCAGCAGTTACTCGGACCGGGGGGAGCAGTACTTC.